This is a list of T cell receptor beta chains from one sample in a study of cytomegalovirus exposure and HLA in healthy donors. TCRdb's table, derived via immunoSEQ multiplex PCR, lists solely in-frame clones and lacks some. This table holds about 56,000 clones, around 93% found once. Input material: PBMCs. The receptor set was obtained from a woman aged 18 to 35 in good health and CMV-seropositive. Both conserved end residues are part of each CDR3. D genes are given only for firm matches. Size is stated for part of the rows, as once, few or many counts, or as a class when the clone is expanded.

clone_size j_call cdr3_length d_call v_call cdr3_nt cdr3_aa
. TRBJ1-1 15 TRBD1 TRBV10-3 TGTGCCATCAGTGGGGCCGGACAGGGGAACACTGAAGCTTTCTTT CAISGAGQGNTEAFF
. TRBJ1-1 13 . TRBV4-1 TGCGCCAGCAGCCAAGTCAGGGAAACTGAAGCTTTCTTT CASSQVRETEAFF
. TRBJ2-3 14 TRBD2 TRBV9 TGTGCCAGCAGCGACAGCGGGGGGTCCGATACGCAGTATTTT CASSDSGGSDTQYF
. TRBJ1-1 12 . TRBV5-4 TGTGCCAGTCACAGGGACATGAGTGAAGCTTTCTTT CASHRDMSEAFF
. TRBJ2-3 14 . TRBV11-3 TGTGCCAGCAGGGCAATAATTCGTGCAGATACGCAGTATTTT CASRAIIRADTQYF
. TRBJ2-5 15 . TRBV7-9 TGTGCCAGCAGCGGAGAAATAGCGGCCCAAGAGACCCAGTACTTC CASSGEIAAQETQYF
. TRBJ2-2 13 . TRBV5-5 TGTGCCAGCAGCCTCGAGTGGACCGGGGAGCTGTTTTTT CASSLEWTGELFF
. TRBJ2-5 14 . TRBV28 TGTGCCAGCAGCCGCGGGCCTAACCAAGAGACCCAGTACTTC CASSRGPNQETQYF
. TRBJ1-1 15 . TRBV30 TGTGCCTGGAGTGGGGGGGGAACGGGGAACACTGAAGCTTTCTTT CAWSGGGTGNTEAFF
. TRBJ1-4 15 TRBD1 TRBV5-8 TGTGCCAGCAGCCGAACAGGGGCTCAATCAGGAAAACTGTTTTTT CASSRTGAQSGKLFF
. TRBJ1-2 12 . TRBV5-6 TGTGCCAGCAGCTTGGTTGGCCTTGGCTACACCTTC CASSLVGLGYTF
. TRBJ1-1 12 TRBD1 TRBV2 TGTGCCAGTCGACAGGGGAACACTGAAGCTTTCTTT CASRQGNTEAFF
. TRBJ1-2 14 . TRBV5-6 TGTGCCAGCAGCTTGGGGGAGGGGAGCTATGGCTACACCTTC CASSLGEGSYGYTF
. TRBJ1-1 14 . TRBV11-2 TGTGCCAGCAGCCTTCAGGTTCCGTATACTGAAGCTTTCTTT CASSLQVPYTEAFF
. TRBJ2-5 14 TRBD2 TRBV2 TGTGCCAGCACTGAGACTAGCGGGGGGGGGACCCAGTACTTC CASTETSGGGTQYF
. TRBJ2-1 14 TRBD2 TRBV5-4 TGTGCCAGCAGCCCCGGACTAGCGTACAATGAGCAGTTCTTC CASSPGLAYNEQFF
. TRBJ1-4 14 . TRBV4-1 TGCGCCAGCAGCCCGGATTCCGGGGGTGAAAAACTGTTTTTT CASSPDSGGEKLFF
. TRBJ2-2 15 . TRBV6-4 TGTGCCAGCAGTGAGCGAGCGGCGAACACCGGGGAGCTGTTTTTT CASSERAANTGELFF
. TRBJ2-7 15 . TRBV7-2 TGTGCCAGCAGCCTAGTCGGGGGACCCCTTGGCGAGCAGTACTTC CASSLVGGPLGEQYF
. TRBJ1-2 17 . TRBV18 TGTGCCAGCTCACCTTCGGCAGGGGTGTCGTTTGAGTATGGCTACACCTTC CASSPSAGVSFEYGYTF
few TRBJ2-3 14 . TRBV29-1 TGCAGCGTTGGGTTCGGTGGGAGTGGGAATACGCAGTATTTT CSVGFGGSGNTQYF
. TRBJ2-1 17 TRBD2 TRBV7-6 TGTGCCAGCAGCCCCCCCTTCGGGACTAGCCAGGCCGATGAGCAGTTCTTC CASSPPFGTSQADEQFF
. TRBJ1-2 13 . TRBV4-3 TGCGCCAGCAGCCAAGACGACTACTATGGCTACACCTTC CASSQDDYYGYTF
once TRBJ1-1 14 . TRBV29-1 TGCAGCGTTGAAAGACCAGGGAAGAACACTGAAGCTTTCTTT CSVERPGKNTEAFF
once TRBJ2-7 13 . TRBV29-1 TGCAGCGGCGGCGGCGGGGACTCCTACGAGCAGTACTTC CSGGGGDSYEQYF
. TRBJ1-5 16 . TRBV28 TGTGCCAGCAGCCTCGGGGGAATCCTTAGCAATCAGCCCCAGCATTTT CASSLGGILSNQPQHF
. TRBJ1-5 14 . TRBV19 TGTGCCAGTAGTATAGGACACGACAATCAGCCCCAGCATTTT CASSIGHDNQPQHF
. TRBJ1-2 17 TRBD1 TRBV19 TGTGCCAGTAGTTCCTCGGGACAGGGGGTCATGGGCTATGGCTACACCTTC CASSSSGQGVMGYGYTF
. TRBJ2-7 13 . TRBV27 TGTGCCAGCAGTTTGGGCCCCAGGTACGAGCAGTACTTC CASSLGPRYEQYF
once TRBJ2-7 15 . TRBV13 TGTGCCAGCAGCTTAGGCCGGGGGAACGCCTACGAGCAGTACTTC CASSLGRGNAYEQYF
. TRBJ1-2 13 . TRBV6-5 TGTGCCAGCAGTTACGTGGACAGCTATGGCTACACCTTC CASSYVDSYGYTF
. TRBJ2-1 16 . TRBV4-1 TGCGCCAGCAGCCGTAGGCTGACACGAGACTACAATGAGCAGTTCTTC CASSRRLTRDYNEQFF
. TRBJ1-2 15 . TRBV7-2 TGTGCCAGCAGCTCCCAGGCTGATGTTAACTATGGCTACACCTTC CASSSQADVNYGYTF
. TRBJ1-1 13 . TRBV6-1 TGTGCCAGCAGTGAAGCGACAAACACTGAAGCTTTCTTT CASSEATNTEAFF
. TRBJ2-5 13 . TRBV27 TGTGCCAGCAGTAGGGGCCTCCAAGAGACCCAGTACTTC CASSRGLQETQYF
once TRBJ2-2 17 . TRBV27 TGTGCCAGCAGTTTTGGAGGACTATCCACGAACACCGGGGAGCTGTTTTTT CASSFGGLSTNTGELFF
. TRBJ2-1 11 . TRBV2 TGTGCCACCATGCAGGGGTATGAGCAGTTCTTC CATMQGYEQFF
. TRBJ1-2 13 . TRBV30 TGTGCCTGGAGTCCAGGTATGGGCTATGGCTACACCTTC CAWSPGMGYGYTF
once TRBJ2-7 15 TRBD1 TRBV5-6 TGTGCCAGCAGGCGAGACCGGGACAGCTCCTACGAGCAGTACTTC CASRRDRDSSYEQYF
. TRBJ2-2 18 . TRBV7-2 TGTGCCAGCAGCTGGAGGGGTCCACTCCGGGGCAACACCGGGGAGCTGTTTTTT CASSWRGPLRGNTGELFF